Listed below are T cell receptor beta chains from one sample, sequenced in a study of blood T cell repertoires in COVID-19. Data came from immunoSEQ multiplex PCR; TCRdb stores just in-frame clones and leaves some out. The sample includes approximately 500,000 clones, over 75% seen only once; the top ten take approximately 3%. What was sequenced was peripheral blood. All receptors come from a human donor in a cohort sampled during active COVID-19. Each CDR3 is given with its conserved first and last residue. Fields, in order: J gene, D gene, V gene, clone size, CDR3 protein, CDR3 DNA. A D gene is named only where the DNA matches it firmly. Part of the rows lack a size; the others show once, few, many or a class for expanded clones.

j_gene: TRBJ1-1
d_gene: NA
v_gene: TRBV30
abundance: once
CDR3aa: CAWSFSGRAPEAFF
CDR3nt: TGTGCCTGGAGTTTTAGTGGCAGGGCCCCTGAAGCTTTCTTT

j_gene: TRBJ2-2
d_gene: TRBD1
v_gene: TRBV3-1/TRBV3-2
abundance: NA
CDR3aa: CASSTGTGNTGELFF
CDR3nt: TGTGCCAGCAGCACCGGGACAGGGAACACCGGGGAGCTGTTTTTT

j_gene: TRBJ2-1
d_gene: TRBD2
v_gene: TRBV24-1
abundance: NA
CDR3aa: CATSLAGVDNEQFF
CDR3nt: TGTGCCACCAGTCTAGCGGGAGTTGACAATGAGCAGTTCTTC

j_gene: TRBJ1-6
d_gene: TRBD1
v_gene: TRBV5-1
abundance: NA
CDR3aa: CASSSGTGGPSPLHF
CDR3nt: TGCGCCAGCAGCTCGGGGACAGGGGGCCCTTCACCCCTCCACTTT

j_gene: TRBJ2-1
d_gene: NA
v_gene: TRBV5-1
abundance: NA
CDR3aa: CASSLEGFRFSYNEQFF
CDR3nt: TGCGCCAGCAGCTTGGAGGGGTTCCGCTTTTCCTACAATGAGCAGTTCTTC

j_gene: TRBJ2-7
d_gene: NA
v_gene: TRBV11-2
abundance: NA
CDR3aa: CASSEGQTYYEQYF
CDR3nt: TGTGCCAGCAGCGAAGGACAGACATACTACGAGCAGTACTTC

j_gene: TRBJ1-2
d_gene: NA
v_gene: TRBV6-1
abundance: NA
CDR3aa: CASSDGGRVYTF
CDR3nt: TGTGCCAGCAGTGACGGGGGTCGGGTCTACACCTTC

j_gene: TRBJ2-1
d_gene: TRBD2
v_gene: TRBV3-1/TRBV3-2
abundance: NA
CDR3aa: CASSQDPRTSGKVNEQFF
CDR3nt: TGTGCCAGCAGCCAAGATCCGAGGACTAGCGGGAAGGTGAATGAGCAGTTCTTC

j_gene: TRBJ2-2
d_gene: TRBD1
v_gene: TRBV9
abundance: NA
CDR3aa: CASRTGIGGTGELFF
CDR3nt: TGTGCCAGCAGGACAGGGATAGGAGGCACCGGGGAGCTGTTTTTT

j_gene: TRBJ2-7
d_gene: TRBD2
v_gene: TRBV11-2
abundance: few
CDR3aa: CASSLQSGTSGRKSYEQYF
CDR3nt: TGTGCCAGCAGCCTTCAATCCGGGACTAGCGGCCGTAAGTCCTACGAGCAGTACTTC

j_gene: TRBJ1-2
d_gene: NA
v_gene: TRBV7-2
abundance: NA
CDR3aa: CASKESGMNYGYTF
CDR3nt: TGTGCCAGCAAGGAGTCCGGGATGAACTATGGCTACACCTTC

j_gene: TRBJ1-1
d_gene: TRBD1
v_gene: TRBV7-2
abundance: NA
CDR3aa: CASSRDSNTEAFF
CDR3nt: TGTGCCAGCAGTCGGGACAGCAACACTGAAGCTTTCTTT

j_gene: TRBJ2-3
d_gene: TRBD2
v_gene: TRBV7-3
abundance: NA
CDR3aa: CASSPGLAGGSADTQYF
CDR3nt: TGTGCCAGCAGCCCGGGACTAGCGGGAGGGTCGGCAGATACGCAGTATTTT

j_gene: TRBJ1-2
d_gene: NA
v_gene: TRBV6-5
abundance: NA
CDR3aa: CAATAGDSLRYTF
CDR3nt: TGTGCCGCCACAGCGGGGGACTCTTTGCGCTACACCTTC

j_gene: TRBJ2-1
d_gene: TRBD1
v_gene: TRBV6-5
abundance: NA
CDR3aa: CASSYRETGGYEQFF
CDR3nt: TGTGCCAGCAGTTACCGTGAGACAGGGGGCTATGAGCAGTTCTTC

j_gene: TRBJ1-4
d_gene: NA
v_gene: TRBV25-1
abundance: NA
CDR3aa: CASSEFRGKTNEKLFF
CDR3nt: TGTGCCAGCAGTGAATTTAGGGGGAAAACTAATGAAAAACTGTTTTTT

j_gene: TRBJ2-2
d_gene: TRBD1
v_gene: TRBV9
abundance: once
CDR3aa: CASSERQGSTGELFF
CDR3nt: TGTGCCAGCAGCGAACGACAGGGGAGCACCGGGGAGCTGTTTTTT

j_gene: TRBJ1-2
d_gene: TRBD1
v_gene: TRBV4-2
abundance: NA
CDR3aa: CASSQDRPGGAEPHTF
CDR3nt: TGTGCCAGCAGCCAAGATAGGCCAGGGGGCGCGGAACCGCACACCTTC

j_gene: TRBJ2-7
d_gene: NA
v_gene: TRBV7-2
abundance: NA
CDR3aa: CASSLEGGGYEQYF
CDR3nt: TGTGCCAGCAGCTTAGAAGGGGGAGGGTACGAGCAGTACTTC

j_gene: TRBJ1-1
d_gene: NA
v_gene: TRBV10-3
abundance: NA
CDR3aa: CAISAGLGGTEAFF
CDR3nt: TGTGCCATCAGCGCAGGGCTGGGTGGCACTGAAGCTTTCTTT

j_gene: TRBJ1-1
d_gene: TRBD1
v_gene: TRBV5-1
abundance: NA
CDR3aa: CASSLVTGLRTEAFF
CDR3nt: TGCGCCAGCAGCTTGGTGACAGGGTTGAGGACTGAAGCTTTCTTT

j_gene: TRBJ1-3
d_gene: TRBD1
v_gene: TRBV28
abundance: NA
CDR3aa: CASRGQGASRSGNTIYF
CDR3nt: TGTGCCAGCAGGGGACAGGGGGCCTCCCGCTCTGGAAACACCATATATTTT

j_gene: TRBJ1-4
d_gene: TRBD1
v_gene: TRBV7-9
abundance: NA
CDR3aa: CASSTQGAGEKLFF
CDR3nt: TGTGCCAGCAGTACACAGGGGGCGGGAGAAAAACTGTTTTTT

j_gene: TRBJ1-2
d_gene: NA
v_gene: TRBV29-1
abundance: NA
CDR3aa: CSARGGTMEYGYTF
CDR3nt: TGCAGCGCCCGAGGCGGGACTATGGAATATGGCTACACCTTC

j_gene: TRBJ2-2
d_gene: NA
v_gene: TRBV6-2/TRBV6-3
abundance: NA
CDR3aa: CASSPEGIGELFF
CDR3nt: TGTGCCAGCAGCCCCGAGGGTATCGGGGAGCTGTTTTTT

j_gene: TRBJ2-7
d_gene: TRBD2
v_gene: TRBV5-5
abundance: few
CDR3aa: CASSIRGTSGTLREQYF
CDR3nt: TGTGCCAGCAGCATACGCGGGACTAGCGGGACGTTGCGGGAGCAGTACTTC

j_gene: TRBJ1-6
d_gene: NA
v_gene: TRBV6-5
abundance: NA
CDR3aa: CASSYAQGNNSPLHF
CDR3nt: TGTGCCAGCAGTTACGCCCAGGGAAATAATTCACCCCTCCACTTT

j_gene: TRBJ2-2
d_gene: TRBD1
v_gene: TRBV29-1
abundance: NA
CDR3aa: CSVAGTDQNTGELFF
CDR3nt: TGCAGCGTTGCTGGGACAGACCAAAACACCGGGGAGCTGTTTTTT

j_gene: TRBJ1-1
d_gene: TRBD1
v_gene: TRBV24-1
abundance: NA
CDR3aa: CATISGAGGTEAFF
CDR3nt: TGTGCCACAATCTCCGGGGCAGGGGGTACTGAAGCTTTCTTT

j_gene: TRBJ2-7
d_gene: TRBD2
v_gene: TRBV7-2
abundance: NA
CDR3aa: CASSLASGSGRVSYEQYF
CDR3nt: TGTGCCAGCAGCTTAGCTTCGGGTAGCGGGAGGGTCTCCTACGAGCAGTACTTC

j_gene: TRBJ1-3
d_gene: NA
v_gene: TRBV7-9
abundance: NA
CDR3aa: CASSRYRGGTGNTIYF
CDR3nt: TGTGCCAGCAGCCGATATCGTGGGGGGACTGGAAACACCATATATTTT

j_gene: TRBJ2-5
d_gene: TRBD2
v_gene: TRBV19
abundance: NA
CDR3aa: CASSKTLKLAGGQETQYF
CDR3nt: TGTGCCAGTAGTAAAACTTTAAAACTAGCGGGGGGCCAAGAGACCCAGTACTTC

j_gene: TRBJ1-2
d_gene: NA
v_gene: TRBV4-3
abundance: NA
CDR3aa: CASSQSGRGGYGYTF
CDR3nt: TGCGCCAGCAGCCAATCTGGCAGGGGAGGGTATGGCTACACCTTC

j_gene: TRBJ2-1
d_gene: TRBD2
v_gene: TRBV5-4
abundance: NA
CDR3aa: CASSAWGLAGGGNEQFF
CDR3nt: TGTGCCAGCAGCGCATGGGGACTAGCGGGAGGTGGCAATGAGCAGTTCTTC

j_gene: TRBJ1-2
d_gene: NA
v_gene: TRBV7-9
abundance: NA
CDR3aa: CASSPLGGGHGEDGYTF
CDR3nt: TGTGCCAGCAGCCCCCTTGGGGGGGGGCATGGTGAAGATGGCTACACCTTC

j_gene: TRBJ2-2
d_gene: TRBD2
v_gene: TRBV6-5
abundance: NA
CDR3aa: CASSHGLEGTGELFF
CDR3nt: TGTGCCAGCAGCCATGGACTAGAGGGCACCGGGGAGCTGTTTTTT

j_gene: TRBJ2-5
d_gene: NA
v_gene: TRBV6-5
abundance: once
CDR3aa: CASPPNGWETQYF
CDR3nt: TGTGCCAGCCCACCGAACGGGTGGGAGACCCAGTACTTC

j_gene: TRBJ1-4
d_gene: NA
v_gene: TRBV15
abundance: NA
CDR3aa: CATSAGINEKLFF
CDR3nt: TGTGCCACCAGCGCAGGGATAAATGAAAAACTGTTTTTT

j_gene: TRBJ2-1
d_gene: TRBD2
v_gene: TRBV7-2
abundance: NA
CDR3aa: CASSLSGSWNNEQFF
CDR3nt: TGTGCCAGCAGCCTAAGCGGGAGTTGGAACAATGAGCAGTTCTTC

j_gene: TRBJ2-1
d_gene: TRBD1
v_gene: TRBV7-2
abundance: once
CDR3aa: CASSLAPGQLNEQFF
CDR3nt: TGTGCCAGCAGCTTAGCTCCGGGACAGCTCAATGAGCAGTTCTTC

j_gene: TRBJ1-5
d_gene: NA
v_gene: TRBV3-1/TRBV3-2
abundance: NA
CDR3aa: CASSQGGQPQHF
CDR3nt: TGTGCCAGCAGCCAAGGCGGGCAGCCCCAGCATTTT

j_gene: TRBJ1-2
d_gene: NA
v_gene: TRBV9
abundance: NA
CDR3aa: CASSVGEGLDYGYTF
CDR3nt: TGTGCCAGCAGCGTAGGAGAGGGCCTGGACTATGGCTACACCTTC

j_gene: TRBJ2-3
d_gene: NA
v_gene: TRBV7-2
abundance: few
CDR3aa: CASSSVGGSDTQYF
CDR3nt: TGTGCCAGCAGCTCAGTCGGAGGATCGGATACGCAGTATTTT

j_gene: TRBJ1-1
d_gene: TRBD1
v_gene: TRBV19
abundance: few
CDR3aa: CASADRDGPAFF
CDR3nt: TGTGCCAGTGCGGACAGGGATGGACCCGCTTTCTTT

j_gene: TRBJ1-4
d_gene: NA
v_gene: TRBV28
abundance: NA
CDR3aa: CASLFNEKLFF
CDR3nt: TGTGCCAGCCTGTTTAATGAAAAACTGTTTTTT

j_gene: TRBJ1-6
d_gene: NA
v_gene: TRBV30
abundance: few
CDR3aa: CAWSVFQGISPLHF
CDR3nt: TGTGCCTGGAGTGTATTCCAGGGGATTTCACCCCTCCACTTT

j_gene: TRBJ1-2
d_gene: TRBD1
v_gene: TRBV6-5
abundance: NA
CDR3aa: CASSSSGTGARYTF
CDR3nt: TGTGCCAGCAGCTCATCCGGGACAGGGGCCCGTTACACCTTC

j_gene: TRBJ1-1
d_gene: NA
v_gene: TRBV7-3
abundance: NA
CDR3aa: CASSSLGVMNTEAFF
CDR3nt: TGTGCCAGCAGCTCCTTAGGGGTCATGAACACTGAAGCTTTCTTT

j_gene: TRBJ1-3
d_gene: NA
v_gene: TRBV11-2
abundance: NA
CDR3aa: CASSPLRAGVSGNTIYF
CDR3nt: TGTGCCAGCAGCCCCCTTAGGGCAGGGGTTTCTGGAAACACCATATATTTT

j_gene: TRBJ2-7
d_gene: TRBD1
v_gene: TRBV27
abundance: NA
CDR3aa: CASSPSTGGGEQYF
CDR3nt: TGTGCCAGCAGCCCATCGACAGGGGGCGGCGAGCAGTACTTC

j_gene: TRBJ1-5
d_gene: NA
v_gene: TRBV12-3/TRBV12-4
abundance: NA
CDR3aa: CASSPRSQPQHF
CDR3nt: TGTGCCAGCAGCCCACGGAGCCAGCCCCAGCATTTT

j_gene: TRBJ2-7
d_gene: TRBD2
v_gene: TRBV7-6
abundance: NA
CDR3aa: CASSFGLAGVSEQYF
CDR3nt: TGTGCCAGCAGCTTCGGACTAGCGGGAGTTAGCGAGCAGTACTTC

j_gene: TRBJ1-1
d_gene: NA
v_gene: TRBV6-5
abundance: NA
CDR3aa: CASSTPTRFAFF
CDR3nt: TGTGCCAGCAGCACCCCTACGCGCTTCGCTTTCTTT

j_gene: TRBJ1-1
d_gene: NA
v_gene: TRBV21-1
abundance: NA
CDR3aa: CASTLKSVAEAFF
CDR3nt: TGTGCCAGCACCCTAAAGAGTGTCGCTGAAGCTTTCTTT